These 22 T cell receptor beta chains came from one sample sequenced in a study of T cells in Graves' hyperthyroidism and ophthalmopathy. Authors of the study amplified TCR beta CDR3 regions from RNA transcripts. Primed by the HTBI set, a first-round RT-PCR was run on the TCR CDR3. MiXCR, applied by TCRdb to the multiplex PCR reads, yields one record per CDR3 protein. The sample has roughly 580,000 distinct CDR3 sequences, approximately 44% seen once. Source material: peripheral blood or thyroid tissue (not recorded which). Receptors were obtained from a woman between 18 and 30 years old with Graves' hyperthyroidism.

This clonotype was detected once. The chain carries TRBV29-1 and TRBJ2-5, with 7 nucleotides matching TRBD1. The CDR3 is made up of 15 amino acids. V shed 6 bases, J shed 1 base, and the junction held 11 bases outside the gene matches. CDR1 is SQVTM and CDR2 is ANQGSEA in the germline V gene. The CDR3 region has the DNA TGCAGCGTCCCCAAGGGGGCAGGACTCCAAGAGACCCAGTACTTC. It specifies CSVPKGAGLQETQYF.

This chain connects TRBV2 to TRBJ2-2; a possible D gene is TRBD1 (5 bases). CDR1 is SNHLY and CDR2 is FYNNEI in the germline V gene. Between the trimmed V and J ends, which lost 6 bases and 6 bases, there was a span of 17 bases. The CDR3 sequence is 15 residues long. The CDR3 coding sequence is TGTGCCAGCAGCCAAGGGGTATTGAGAGCCGGGGAGCTGTTTTTT. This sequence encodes CASSQGVLRAGELFF.

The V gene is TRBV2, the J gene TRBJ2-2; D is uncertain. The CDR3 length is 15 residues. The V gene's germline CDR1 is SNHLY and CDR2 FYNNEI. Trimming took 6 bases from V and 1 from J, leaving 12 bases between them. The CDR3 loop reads CASSPLPVNTGELFF. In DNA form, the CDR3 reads TGTGCCAGCAGCCCCCTCCCGGTGAACACCGGGGAGCTGTTTTTT.

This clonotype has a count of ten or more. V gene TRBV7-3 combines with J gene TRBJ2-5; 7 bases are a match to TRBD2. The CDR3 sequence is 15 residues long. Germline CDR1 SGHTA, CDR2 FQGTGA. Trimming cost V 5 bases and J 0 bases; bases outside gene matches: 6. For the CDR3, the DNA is TGTGCCAGCAGCCGTCAGAGCGGGAACCAAGAGACCCAGTACTTC. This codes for CASSRQSGNQETQYF.

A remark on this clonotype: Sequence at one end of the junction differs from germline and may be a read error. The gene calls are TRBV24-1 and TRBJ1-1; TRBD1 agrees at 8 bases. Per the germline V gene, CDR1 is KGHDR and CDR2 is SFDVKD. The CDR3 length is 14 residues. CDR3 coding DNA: TGTGCCAGCAGTGACAGGGGCGGTTGGACTGAAGCTTTCTTT. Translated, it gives CASSDRGGWTEAFF.

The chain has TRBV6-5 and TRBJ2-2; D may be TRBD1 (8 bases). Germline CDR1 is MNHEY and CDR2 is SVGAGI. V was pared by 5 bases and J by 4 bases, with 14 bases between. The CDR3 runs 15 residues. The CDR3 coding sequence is TGTGCCAGCAGTCTACAGGGGGAGGGCACCGGGGAGCTGTTTTTT. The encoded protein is CASSLQGEGTGELFF.

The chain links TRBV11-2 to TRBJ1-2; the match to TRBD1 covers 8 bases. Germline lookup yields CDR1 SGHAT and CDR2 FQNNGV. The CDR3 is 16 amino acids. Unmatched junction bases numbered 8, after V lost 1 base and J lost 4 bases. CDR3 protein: CASSLGGTGGFYGYTF. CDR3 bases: TGTGCCAGCAGCTTAGGCGGGACAGGTGGATTCTATGGCTACACCTTC. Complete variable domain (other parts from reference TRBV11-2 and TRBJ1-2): EAGVAQSPRYKIIEKRQSVAFWCNPISGHATLYWYQQILGQGPKLLIQFQNNGVVDDSQLPKDRFSAERLKGVDSTLKIQPAKLEDSAVYLCASSLGGTGGFYGYTFGSGTRLTVV.

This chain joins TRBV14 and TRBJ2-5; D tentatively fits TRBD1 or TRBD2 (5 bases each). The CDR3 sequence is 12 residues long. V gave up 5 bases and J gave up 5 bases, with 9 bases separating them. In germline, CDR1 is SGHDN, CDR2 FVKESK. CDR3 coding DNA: TGTGCCAGCAGCGCCTGGGGGGAGACCCAGTACTTC. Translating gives CASSAWGETQYF.

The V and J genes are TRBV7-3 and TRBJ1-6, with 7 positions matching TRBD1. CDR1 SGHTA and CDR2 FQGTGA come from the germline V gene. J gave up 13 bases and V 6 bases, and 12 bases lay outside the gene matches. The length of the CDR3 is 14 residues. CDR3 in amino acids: CASRGPEGADPLHF. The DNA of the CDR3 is TGTGCCAGCAGAGGTCCTGAGGGGGCAGATCCCCTCCACTTT.

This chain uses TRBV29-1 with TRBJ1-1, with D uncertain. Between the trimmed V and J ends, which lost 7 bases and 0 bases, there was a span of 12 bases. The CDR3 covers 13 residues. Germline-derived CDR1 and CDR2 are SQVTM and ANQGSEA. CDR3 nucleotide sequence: TGCAGCGCTAACGAGGGCATGAACACTGAAGCTTTCTTT. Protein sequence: CSANEGMNTEAFF.

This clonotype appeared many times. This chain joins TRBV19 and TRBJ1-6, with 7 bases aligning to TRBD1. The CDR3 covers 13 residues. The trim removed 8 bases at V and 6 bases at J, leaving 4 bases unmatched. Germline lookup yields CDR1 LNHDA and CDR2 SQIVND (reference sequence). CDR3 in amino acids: CASHRGSNSPLHF. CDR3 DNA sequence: TGTGCCAGTCACAGGGGTTCTAATTCACCCCTCCACTTT.

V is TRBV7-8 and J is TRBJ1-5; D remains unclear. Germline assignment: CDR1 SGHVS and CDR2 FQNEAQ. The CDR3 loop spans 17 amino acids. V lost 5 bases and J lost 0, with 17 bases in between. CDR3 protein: CASSHGAGGDSNQPQHF. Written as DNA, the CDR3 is TGTGCCAGCAGCCACGGAGCTGGCGGGGATAGCAATCAGCCCCAGCATTTT.

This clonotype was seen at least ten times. In nucleotides, the CDR3 is TGCGCCAGCAGCTATGAAAGGGGGACTGAAGCTTTCTTT. The encoded protein is CASSYERGTEAFF. The chain couples TRBV5-1 to TRBJ1-1; the D gene is possibly TRBD1 (6 bases). CDR3 size: 13 residues. Germline V gives CDR1 SGHRS, CDR2 YFSETQ. V lost 3 bases and J 5 bases, leaving 11 bases between the germline ends.

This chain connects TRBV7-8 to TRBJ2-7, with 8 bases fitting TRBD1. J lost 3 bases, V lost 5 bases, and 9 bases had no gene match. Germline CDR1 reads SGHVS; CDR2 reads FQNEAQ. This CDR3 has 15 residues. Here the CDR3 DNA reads TGTGCCAGCAGCCAAAGGATCGGACAGGGCTACGAGCAGTACTTC. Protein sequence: CASSQRIGQGYEQYF.

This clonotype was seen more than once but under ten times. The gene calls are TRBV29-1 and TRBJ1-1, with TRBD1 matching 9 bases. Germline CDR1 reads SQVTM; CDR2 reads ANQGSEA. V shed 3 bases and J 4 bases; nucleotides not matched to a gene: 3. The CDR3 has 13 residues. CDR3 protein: CSVEGQGGTEAFF. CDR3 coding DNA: TGCAGCGTTGAGGGACAGGGCGGCACTGAAGCTTTCTTT.

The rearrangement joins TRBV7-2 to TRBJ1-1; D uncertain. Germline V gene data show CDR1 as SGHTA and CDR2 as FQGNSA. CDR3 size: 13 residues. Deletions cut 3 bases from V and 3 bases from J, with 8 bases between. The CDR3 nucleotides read TGTGCCAGCAGCTTCGGGGTAGACACTGAAGCTTTCTTT. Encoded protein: CASSFGVDTEAFF.

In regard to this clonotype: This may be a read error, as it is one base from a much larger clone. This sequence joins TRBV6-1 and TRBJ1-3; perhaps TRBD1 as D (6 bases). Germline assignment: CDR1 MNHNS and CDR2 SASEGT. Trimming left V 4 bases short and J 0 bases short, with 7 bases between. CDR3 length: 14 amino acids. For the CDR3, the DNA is TGTGCCAGCAGTGCGGACAGCTCTGGAAACACCATATATTTT. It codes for CASSADSSGNTIYF.

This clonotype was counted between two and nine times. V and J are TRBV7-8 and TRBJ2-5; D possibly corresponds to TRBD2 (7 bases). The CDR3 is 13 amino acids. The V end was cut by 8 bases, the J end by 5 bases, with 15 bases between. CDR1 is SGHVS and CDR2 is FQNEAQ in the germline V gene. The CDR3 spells CASRDMGGETQYF. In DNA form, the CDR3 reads TGTGCCAGCCGGGACATGGGGGGGGAGACCCAGTACTTC.

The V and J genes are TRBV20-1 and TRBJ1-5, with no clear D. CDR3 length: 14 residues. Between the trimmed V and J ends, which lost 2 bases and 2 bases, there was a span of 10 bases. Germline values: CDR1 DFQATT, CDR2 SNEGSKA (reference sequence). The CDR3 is CSARSPGGNQPQHF. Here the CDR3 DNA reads TGCAGTGCTAGATCTCCTGGGGGCAATCAGCCCCAGCATTTT.

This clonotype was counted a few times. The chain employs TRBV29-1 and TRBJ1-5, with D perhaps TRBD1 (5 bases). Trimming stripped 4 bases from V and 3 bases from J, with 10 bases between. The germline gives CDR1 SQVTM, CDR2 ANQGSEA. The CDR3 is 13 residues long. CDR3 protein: CSVGAGSNQPQHF. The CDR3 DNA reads TGCAGCGTTGGGGCAGGGTCCAATCAGCCCCAGCATTTT.

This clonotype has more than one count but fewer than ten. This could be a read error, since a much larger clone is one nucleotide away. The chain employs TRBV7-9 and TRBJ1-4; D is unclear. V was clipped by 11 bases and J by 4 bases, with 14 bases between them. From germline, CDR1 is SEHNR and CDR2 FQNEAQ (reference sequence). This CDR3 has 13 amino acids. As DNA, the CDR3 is TGTGCCGGCGCGGACCGGGGTAATGAAAAACTGTTTTTT. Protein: CAGADRGNEKLFF.

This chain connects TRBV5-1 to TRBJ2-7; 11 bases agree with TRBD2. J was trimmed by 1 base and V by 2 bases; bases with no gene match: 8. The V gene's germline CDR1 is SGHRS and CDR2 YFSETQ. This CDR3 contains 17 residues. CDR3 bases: TGCGCCAGCAGCTTACCCTCCGGGACTAGCGGATCCTACGAGCAGTACTTC. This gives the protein CASSLPSGTSGSYEQYF.